This T cell receptor beta chain was observed in a study of tumor-infiltrating lymphocytes in primary liver carcinoma. Study-wide results and caveats: Blood trailed tumors significantly in top-250-clone fraction (p = 0.039).

Co-extracted RNA and DNA came from approximately 20-30 mg of unsorted bulk tissue. Surgical resection was the treatment these patients received for primary liver carcinoma. Starting material of roughly 550 ng total RNA yielded TCR beta cDNA via a constant-region primer. The TCR beta library was amplified through three nested multiplex PCR rounds in a modified ARM-PCR procedure. One entry per CDR3 protein results from TCRdb running MiXCR on the multiplex PCR reads. The data hold approximately 110,000 distinct CDR3 sequences, with around two thirds observed a single time. To note about this clonotype: Its antigen is as yet unknown. At one of its ends the junction is not consistent with the germline gene, which may arise from a read error.

Sequences were obtained from liver tumor tissue from sampling region 1. Subset of the sample: tumor region T1, superior pole. This sequence originates from a woman aged 55-69 years with primary liver carcinoma and hepatitis B virus infection.

CDR3 in amino acids: CASSYSGIAPYDQYF. In DNA, the CDR3 is TGTGCCAGTAGTTACTCCGGGATAGCGCCATACGACCAGTACTTC. The chain recombines TRBV6-5 with TRBJ2-7, with a possible D match to TRBD2 (5 bases). The CDR3 covers 15 residues. Germline V gene sequence: CDR1 MNHEY, CDR2 SVGAGI.